The 11 T cell receptor beta chains below all came from one sample that was sequenced in a study of T cells after yellow fever vaccination. MiXCR was run by TCRdb on the 5' RACE reads, yielding one entry per CDR3 protein. The sample holds about 170,000 distinct CDR3 sequences, 11% seen once. The sample consisted of CD8+ T cells sorted from PBMCs, taken 15 days after the yellow fever booster vaccination. All receptors come from a man aged 18 to 29 who received the YFV17D yellow fever vaccine.

There are a few counts of this clonotype. The rearrangement links TRBV4-1 to TRBJ2-2, with D possibly matching TRBD1 (6 bases). The CDR3 is made up of 16 amino acids. Trimming removed 3 bases from V and 1 base from J, with 12 bases in between. Per the germline V gene, CDR1 is MGHRA and CDR2 is YSYEKL. Here the CDR3 reads CASSQSGTQNTGELFF. CDR3 DNA sequence: TGCGCCAGCAGCCAGTCCGGGACACAGAACACCGGGGAGCTGTTTTTT.

This clonotype was seen repeatedly, ten times or more. V usage is TRBV5-5 and J usage is TRBJ2-7; D is possibly TRBD2 (6 bases). V shed 3 bases and J shed 5 bases, with 15 bases lying between them. Germline V lookup: CDR1 SGHKS, CDR2 YYEKEE (reference sequence). This CDR3 region has 14 residues. CDR3 in amino acids: CASSWRDGAHEQYF. The CDR3 DNA sequence: TGTGCCAGCAGCTGGCGGGACGGGGCCCACGAGCAGTACTTC.

The chain uses TRBV9 and TRBJ1-1; D not resolved. CDR3 size: 12 residues. The germline CDR1 and CDR2 sequences are SGDLS and YYNGEE. Trimming took 5 bases from V and 2 from J, leaving 7 bases between them. CDR3 bases: TGTGCCAGCAGGGGGTTAAACACTGAAGCTTTCTTT. Encoded protein: CASRGLNTEAFF. The complete variable domain, with remaining parts taken from reference TRBV9 and TRBJ1-1, reads DSGVTQTPKHLITATGQRVTLRCSPRSGDLSVYWYQQSLDQGLQFLIQYYNGEERAKGNILERFSAQQFPDLHSELNLSSLELGDSALYFCASRGLNTEAFFGQGTRLTVV.

This sequence joins TRBV9 and TRBJ2-5, with D possibly being TRBD1 or TRBD2 (5 bases each). Germline lookup yields CDR1 SGDLS and CDR2 YYNGEE. The CDR3 is made up of 16 amino acids. V was clipped by 4 bases and J by 4 bases, with 20 bases between them. CDR3 nucleotides: TGTGCCAGCAGCCCCGAATCGGGGACCGCCCGAGAGACCCAGTACTTC. It specifies CASSPESGTARETQYF.

This clonotype was found many times. The chain joins TRBV20-1 to TRBJ2-5; no firm D call. The CDR3 is 15 amino acids. The germline CDR1 and CDR2 sequences are DFQATT and SNEGSKA (reference sequence). The V end lost 0 bases, the J end lost 5 bases, and 16 bases lay between the germline ends. The CDR3: CSARDGDTGRETQYF. As DNA, the CDR3 is TGCAGTGCTAGAGATGGGGATACCGGAAGGGAGACCCAGTACTTC.

This clonotype was detected only a few times. The DNA for the CDR3 is TGTGCCAGCAGTACCCTCTACGAGCAGTACGTC. Its translation: CASSTLYEQYV. V and J are TRBV6-2 or TRBV6-3 and TRBJ2-7; unclear D gene. The V gene's germline CDR1 is MNHEY and CDR2 SVGEGT. The CDR3 spans 11 residues. V lost 5 bases and J lost 3, with 5 bases in between.

This clonotype was counted at least ten times. This chain links TRBV12-3 or TRBV12-4 with TRBJ2-1; 12 positions agree with TRBD2. There are 15 residues in the CDR3. V dropped 3 bases and J dropped 6; count of bases not matched to a gene: 3. Here the CDR3 reads CASSFRTSGANEQFF. The CDR3 nucleotides are TGTGCCAGCAGTTTTAGGACTAGCGGGGCCAATGAGCAGTTCTTC.

The chain uses TRBV13 and TRBJ2-3, with 11 positions matching TRBD2. Germline loops: CDR1 PRHDT, CDR2 FYEKMQ (reference sequence). This CDR3 spans 16 amino acids. The V gene end was trimmed by 3 bases and the J gene end by 10 bases; junction bases not matched to a gene: 12. For the CDR3, the DNA is TGTGCCAGCAGCTTTTCACTAGCGGGGGTGCAGTGTGCGCAGTATTTT. It yields the protein CASSFSLAGVQCAQYF.

This clonotype was seen a few times. CDR3 DNA: TGTGCCAGCAGCGGAACCGGAGCGGGGGGGCCTGCAGATACGCAGTATTTT. Translating gives CASSGTGAGGPADTQYF. This chain uses TRBV9 with TRBJ2-3; 10 positions agree with TRBD2. This CDR3 comprises 17 residues. Germline assignment: CDR1 SGDLS and CDR2 YYNGEE. Trimming removed 3 bases from V and 4 bases from J; junction bases left unmatched: 11.

The chain recombines TRBV5-1 with TRBJ2-6; 8 bases match TRBD1. The CDR3 sequence is 19 residues long. Per germline, CDR1 SGHRS and CDR2 YFSETQ. J was trimmed by 0 bases and V by 3 bases; bases with no gene match: 11. This CDR3 reads CASSSLTGARASGANVLTF. CDR3 DNA: TGCGCCAGCAGCTCCTTGACAGGGGCCCGGGCCTCTGGGGCCAACGTCCTGACTTTC.

The rearrangement links TRBV7-2 to TRBJ2-3; 7 bases map to TRBD1. The germline gives CDR1 SGHTA, CDR2 FQGNSA. The V segment lost 4 bases and the J segment 8 bases; nucleotides outside the gene matches: 9. The length of the CDR3 is 14 residues. CDR3 region: CASSWDSDAGTQYF. The CDR3 nucleotides are TGTGCCAGCAGCTGGGACAGCGATGCGGGTACGCAGTATTTT.